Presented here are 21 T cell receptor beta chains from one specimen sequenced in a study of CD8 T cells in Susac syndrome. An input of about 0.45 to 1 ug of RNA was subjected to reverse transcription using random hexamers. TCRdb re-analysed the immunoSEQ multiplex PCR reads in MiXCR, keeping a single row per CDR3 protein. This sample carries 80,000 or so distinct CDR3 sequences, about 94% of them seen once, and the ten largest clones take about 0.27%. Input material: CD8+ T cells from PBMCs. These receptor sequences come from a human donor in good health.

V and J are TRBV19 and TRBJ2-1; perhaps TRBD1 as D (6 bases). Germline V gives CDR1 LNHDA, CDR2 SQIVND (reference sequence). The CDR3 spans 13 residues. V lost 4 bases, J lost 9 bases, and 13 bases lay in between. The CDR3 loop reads CASSSNRAGEQFF. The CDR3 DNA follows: TGTGCCAGTAGTAGCAACAGGGCTGGTGAGCAGTTCTTC.

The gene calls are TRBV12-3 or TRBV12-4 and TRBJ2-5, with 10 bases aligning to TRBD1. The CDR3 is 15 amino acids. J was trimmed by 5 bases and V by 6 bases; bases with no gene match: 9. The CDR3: CASSSPDRGSETQYF. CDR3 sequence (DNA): TGTGCCAGCAGCTCCCCGGACAGGGGGTCGGAGACCCAGTACTTC.

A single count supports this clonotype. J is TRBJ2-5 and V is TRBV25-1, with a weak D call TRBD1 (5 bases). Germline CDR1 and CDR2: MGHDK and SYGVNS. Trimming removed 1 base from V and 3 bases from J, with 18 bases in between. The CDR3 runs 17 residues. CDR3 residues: CASSESWVVSGKETQYF. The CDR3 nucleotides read TGTGCCAGCAGTGAATCGTGGGTGGTGTCAGGGAAAGAGACCCAGTACTTC.

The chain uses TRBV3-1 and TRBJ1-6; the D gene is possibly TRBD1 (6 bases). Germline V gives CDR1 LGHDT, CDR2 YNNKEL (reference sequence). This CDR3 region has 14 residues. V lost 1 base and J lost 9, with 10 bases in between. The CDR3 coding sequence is TGTGCCAGCAGCCAAGGGGACAATACTTCACCCCTCCACTTT. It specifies CASSQGDNTSPLHF.

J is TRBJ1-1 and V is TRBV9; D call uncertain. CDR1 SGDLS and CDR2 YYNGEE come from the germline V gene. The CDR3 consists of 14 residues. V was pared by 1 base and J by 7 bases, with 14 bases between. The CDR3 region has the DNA TGTGCCAGCAGCGTATCCCCACAACAGATTGAAGCTTTCTTT. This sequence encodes CASSVSPQQIEAFF.

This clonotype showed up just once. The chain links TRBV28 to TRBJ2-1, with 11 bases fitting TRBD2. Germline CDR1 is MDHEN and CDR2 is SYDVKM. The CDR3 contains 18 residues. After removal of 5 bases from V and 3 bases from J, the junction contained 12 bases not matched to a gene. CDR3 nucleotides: TGTGCCAGCAGTCTGACTAGCGGGAACAACAACTTCTACAATGAGCAGTTCTTC. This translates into CASSLTSGNNNFYNEQFF.

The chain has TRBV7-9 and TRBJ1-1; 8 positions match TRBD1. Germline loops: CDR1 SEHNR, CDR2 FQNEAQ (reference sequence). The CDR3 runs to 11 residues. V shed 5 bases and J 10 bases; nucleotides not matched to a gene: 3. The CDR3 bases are TGTGCCAGCAGCCTCGACAGGGGAGCTTTCTTT. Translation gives CASSLDRGAFF. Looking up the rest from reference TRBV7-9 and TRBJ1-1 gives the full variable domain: DTGVSQNPRHKITKRGQNVTFRCDPISEHNRLYWYRQTLGQGPEFLTYFQNEAQLEKSRLLSDRFSAERPKGSFSTLEIQRTEQGDSAMYLCASSLDRGAFFGQGTRLTVV.

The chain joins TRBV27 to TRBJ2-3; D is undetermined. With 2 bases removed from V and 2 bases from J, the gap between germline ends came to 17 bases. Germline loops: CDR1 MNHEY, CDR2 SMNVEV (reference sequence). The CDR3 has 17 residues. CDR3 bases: TGTGCCAGCAGTTTACAGTCGCCTCAGCCGGACACAGATACGCAGTATTTT. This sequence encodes CASSLQSPQPDTDTQYF.

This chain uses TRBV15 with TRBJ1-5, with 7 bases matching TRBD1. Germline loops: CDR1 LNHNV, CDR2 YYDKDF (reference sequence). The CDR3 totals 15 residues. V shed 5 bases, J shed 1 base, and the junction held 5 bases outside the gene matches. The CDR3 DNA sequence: TGTGCCACCAGCCCCGACAGGGCGAGCAATCAGCCCCAGCATTTT. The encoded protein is CATSPDRASNQPQHF. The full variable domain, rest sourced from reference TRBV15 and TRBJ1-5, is DAMVIQNPRYQVTQFGKPVTLSCSQTLNHNVMYWYQQKSSQAPKLLFHYYDKDFNNEADTPDNFQSRRPNTSFCFLDIRSPGLGDTAMYLCATSPDRASNQPQHFGDGTRLSIL.

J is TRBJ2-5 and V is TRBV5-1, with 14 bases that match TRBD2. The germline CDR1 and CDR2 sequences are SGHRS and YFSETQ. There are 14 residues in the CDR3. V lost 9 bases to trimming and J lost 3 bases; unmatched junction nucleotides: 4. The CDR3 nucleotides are TGCGCCACTCCGGGACTAGCGGGGGAAGAGACCCAGTACTTC. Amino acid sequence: CATPGLAGEETQYF.

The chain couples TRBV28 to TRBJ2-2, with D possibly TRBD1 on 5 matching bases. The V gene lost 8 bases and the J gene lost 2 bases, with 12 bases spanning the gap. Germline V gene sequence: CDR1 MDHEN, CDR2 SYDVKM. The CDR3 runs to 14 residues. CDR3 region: CASDWGGNTGELFF. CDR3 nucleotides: TGTGCCAGCGATTGGGGCGGTAACACCGGGGAGCTGTTTTTT. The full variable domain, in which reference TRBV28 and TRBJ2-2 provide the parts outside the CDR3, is DVKVTQSSRYLVKRTGEKVFLECVQDMDHENMFWYRQDPGLGLRLIYFSYDVKMKEKGDIPEGYSVSREKKERFSLILESASTNQTSMYLCASDWGGNTGELFFGEGSRLTVL.

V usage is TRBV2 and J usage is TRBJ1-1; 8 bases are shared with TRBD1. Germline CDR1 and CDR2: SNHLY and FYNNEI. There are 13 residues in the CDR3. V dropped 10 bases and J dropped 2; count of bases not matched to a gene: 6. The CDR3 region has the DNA TGTGCCATCACAGGGGGATCCAACACTGAAGCTTTCTTT. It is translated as CAITGGSNTEAFF. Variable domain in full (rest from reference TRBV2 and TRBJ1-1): EPEVTQTPSHQVTQMGQEVILRCVPISNHLYFYWYRQILGQKVEFLVSFYNNEISEKSEIFDDQFSVERPDGSNFTLKIRSTKLEDSAMYFCAITGGSNTEAFFGQGTRLTVV.

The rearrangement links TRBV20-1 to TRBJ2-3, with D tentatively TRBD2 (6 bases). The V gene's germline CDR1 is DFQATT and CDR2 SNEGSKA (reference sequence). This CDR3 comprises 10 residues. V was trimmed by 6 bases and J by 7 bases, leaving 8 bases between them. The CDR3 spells CSARGYTQYF. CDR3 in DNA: TGCAGTGCCCGGGGGTATACGCAGTATTTT.

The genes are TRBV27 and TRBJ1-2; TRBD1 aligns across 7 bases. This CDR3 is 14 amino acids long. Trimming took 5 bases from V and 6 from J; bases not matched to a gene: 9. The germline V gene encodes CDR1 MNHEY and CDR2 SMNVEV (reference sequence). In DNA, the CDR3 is TGTGCCAGCAGTAAGACAGGGCTGGGACATGGCTACACCTTC. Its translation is CASSKTGLGHGYTF.

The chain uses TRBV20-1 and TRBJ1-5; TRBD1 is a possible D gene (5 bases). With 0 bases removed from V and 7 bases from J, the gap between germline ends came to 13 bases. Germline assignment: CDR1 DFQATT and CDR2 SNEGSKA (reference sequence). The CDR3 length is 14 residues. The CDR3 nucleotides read TGCAGTGCTAGAGATATGGTGGGGGTACAGCCCCAGCATTTT. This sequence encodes CSARDMVGVQPQHF.

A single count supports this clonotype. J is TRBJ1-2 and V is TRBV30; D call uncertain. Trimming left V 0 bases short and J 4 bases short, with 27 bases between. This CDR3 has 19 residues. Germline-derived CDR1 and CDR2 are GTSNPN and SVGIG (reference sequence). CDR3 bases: TGTGCCTGGAGTGTACGATGGTCGACGGACCGTCTGTCCTCCTATGGCTACACCTTC. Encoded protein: CAWSVRWSTDRLSSYGYTF.

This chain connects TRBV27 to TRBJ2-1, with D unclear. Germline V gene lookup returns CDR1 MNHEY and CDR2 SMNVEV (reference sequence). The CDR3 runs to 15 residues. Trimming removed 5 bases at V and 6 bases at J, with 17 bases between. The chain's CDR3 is CASSPQDPLFNEQFF. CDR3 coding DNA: TGTGCCAGCAGTCCCCAAGATCCCCTTTTCAATGAGCAGTTCTTC.

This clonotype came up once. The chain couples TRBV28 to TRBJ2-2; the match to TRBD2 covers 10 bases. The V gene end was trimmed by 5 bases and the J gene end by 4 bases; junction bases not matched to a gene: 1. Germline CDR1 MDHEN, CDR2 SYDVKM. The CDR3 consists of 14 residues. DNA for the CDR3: TGTGCCAGCAGTGCTAGCGGGGGCACCGGGGAGCTGTTTTTT. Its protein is CASSASGGTGELFF.

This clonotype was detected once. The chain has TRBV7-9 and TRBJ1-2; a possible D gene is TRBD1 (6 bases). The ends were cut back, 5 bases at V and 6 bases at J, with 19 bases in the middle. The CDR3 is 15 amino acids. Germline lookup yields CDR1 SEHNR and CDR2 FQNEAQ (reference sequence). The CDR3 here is CASSVSWDKDDGYTF. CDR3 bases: TGTGCCAGCAGCGTCTCTTGGGACAAGGACGATGGCTACACCTTC.

The CDR3 coding sequence is TGTGCCAGCAGCTTAAGACAGGAGAACACTGAAGCTTTCTTT. This gives the protein CASSLRQENTEAFF. The chain couples TRBV7-2 to TRBJ1-1; TRBD1 might be the D (6 bases). The V and J ends lost 2 bases and 1 base respectively, with 8 bases between them. The germline CDR1 and CDR2 sequences are SGHTA and FQGNSA. CDR3 length: 14 amino acids. Looking up the rest from reference TRBV7-2 and TRBJ1-1 gives the full variable domain: GAGVSQSPSNKVTEKGKDVELRCDPISGHTALYWYRQSLGQGLEFLIYFQGNSAPDKSGLPSDRFSAERTGGSVSTLTIQRTQQEDSAVYLCASSLRQENTEAFFGQGTRLTVV.

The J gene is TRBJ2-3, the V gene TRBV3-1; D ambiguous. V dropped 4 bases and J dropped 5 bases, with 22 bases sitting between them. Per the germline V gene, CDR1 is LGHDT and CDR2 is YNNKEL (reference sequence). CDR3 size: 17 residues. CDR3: CASSPMNPIFMQDTQYF. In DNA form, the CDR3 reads TGTGCCAGCAGCCCGATGAATCCCATTTTCATGCAAGATACGCAGTATTTT.